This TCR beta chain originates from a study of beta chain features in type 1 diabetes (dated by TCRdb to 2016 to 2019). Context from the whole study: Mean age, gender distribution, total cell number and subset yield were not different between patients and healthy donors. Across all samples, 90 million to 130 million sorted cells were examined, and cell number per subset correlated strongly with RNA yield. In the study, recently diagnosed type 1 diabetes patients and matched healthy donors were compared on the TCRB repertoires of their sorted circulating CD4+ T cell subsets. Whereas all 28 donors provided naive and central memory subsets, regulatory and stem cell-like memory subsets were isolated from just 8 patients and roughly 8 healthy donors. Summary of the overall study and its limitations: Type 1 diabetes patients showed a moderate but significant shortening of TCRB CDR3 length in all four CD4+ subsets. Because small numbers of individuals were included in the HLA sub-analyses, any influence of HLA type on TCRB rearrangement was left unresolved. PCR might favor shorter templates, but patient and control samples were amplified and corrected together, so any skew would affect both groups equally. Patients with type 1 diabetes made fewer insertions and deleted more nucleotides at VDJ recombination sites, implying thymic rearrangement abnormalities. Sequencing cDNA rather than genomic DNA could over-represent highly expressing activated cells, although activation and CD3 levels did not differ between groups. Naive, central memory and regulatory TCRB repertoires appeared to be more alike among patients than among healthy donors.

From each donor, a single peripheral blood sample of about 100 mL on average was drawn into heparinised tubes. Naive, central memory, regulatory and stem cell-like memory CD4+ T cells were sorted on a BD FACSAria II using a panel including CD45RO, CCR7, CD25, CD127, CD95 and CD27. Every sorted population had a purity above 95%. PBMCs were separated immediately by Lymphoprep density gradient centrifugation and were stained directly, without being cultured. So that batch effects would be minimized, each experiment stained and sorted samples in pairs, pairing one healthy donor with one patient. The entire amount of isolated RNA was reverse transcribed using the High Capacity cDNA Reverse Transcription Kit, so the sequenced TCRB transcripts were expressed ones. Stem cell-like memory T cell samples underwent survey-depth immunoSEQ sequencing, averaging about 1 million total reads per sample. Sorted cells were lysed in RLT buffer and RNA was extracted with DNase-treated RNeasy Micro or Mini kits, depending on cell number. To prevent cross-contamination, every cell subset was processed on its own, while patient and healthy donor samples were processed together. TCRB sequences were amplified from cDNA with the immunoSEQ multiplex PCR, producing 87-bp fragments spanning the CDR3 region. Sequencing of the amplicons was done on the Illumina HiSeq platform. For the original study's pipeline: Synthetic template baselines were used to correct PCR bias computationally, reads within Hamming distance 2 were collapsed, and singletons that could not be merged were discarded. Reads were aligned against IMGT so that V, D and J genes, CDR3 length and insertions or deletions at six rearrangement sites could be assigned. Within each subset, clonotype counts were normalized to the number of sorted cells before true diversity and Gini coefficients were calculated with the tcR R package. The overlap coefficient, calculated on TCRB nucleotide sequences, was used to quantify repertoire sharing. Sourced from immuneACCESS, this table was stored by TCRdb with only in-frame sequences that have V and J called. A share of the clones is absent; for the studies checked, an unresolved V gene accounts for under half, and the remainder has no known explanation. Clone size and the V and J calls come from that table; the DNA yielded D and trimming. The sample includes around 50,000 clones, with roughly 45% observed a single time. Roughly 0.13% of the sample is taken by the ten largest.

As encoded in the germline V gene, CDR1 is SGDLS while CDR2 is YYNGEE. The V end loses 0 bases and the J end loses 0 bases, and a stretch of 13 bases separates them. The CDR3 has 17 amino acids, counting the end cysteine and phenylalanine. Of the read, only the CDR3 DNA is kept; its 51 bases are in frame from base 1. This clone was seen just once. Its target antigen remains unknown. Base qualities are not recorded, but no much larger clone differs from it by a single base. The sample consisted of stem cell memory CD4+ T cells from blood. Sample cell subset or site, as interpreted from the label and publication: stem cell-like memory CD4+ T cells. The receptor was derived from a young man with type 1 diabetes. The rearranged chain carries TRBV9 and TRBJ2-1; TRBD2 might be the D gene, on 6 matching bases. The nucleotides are TGTGCCAGCAGCGTAGGTGGTGGGGGGAGCTCCTACAATGAGCAGTTCTTC. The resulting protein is CASSVGGGGSSYNEQFF.